The 19 T cell receptor beta chains listed next were all sequenced from one sample in a study of OX40 agonist ivuxolimab in advanced cancers. TCRdb's copy holds only in-frame clones and misses some; the assay was immunoSEQ multiplex PCR. The sample has about 60,000 clones; 91% are singletons. This sample comprised CD4+ or CD8+ T cells sorted from blood, obtained in a trial of the OX40 agonist ivuxolimab. These receptors all stem from an adult with an advanced solid tumor such as melanoma, head and neck, liver or kidney cancer.

This chain uses TRBV2 with TRBJ2-6; weak D call: TRBD2 (5 bases). In germline, CDR1 is SNHLY, CDR2 FYNNEI. The CDR3 spans 15 residues. Trimming shortened V by 6 bases and J by 0 bases, and 9 bases separated the two germline ends. The CDR3 sequence is CASSLGLSGANVLTF. CDR3 sequence (DNA): TGTGCCAGCAGCCTCGGACTCTCTGGGGCCAACGTCCTGACTTTC.

The rearrangement joins TRBV19 to TRBJ1-4; possibly TRBD1 for D (5 bases). This CDR3 has 14 amino acids. CDR1 and CDR2 (germline): LNHDA, SQIVND (reference sequence). The ends were cut back, 3 bases at V and 5 bases at J, with 10 bases in the middle. CDR3 residues: CASSIRDRNEKLFF. CDR3 sequence (DNA): TGTGCCAGTAGTATCAGGGATAGGAATGAAAAACTGTTTTTT. Using reference TRBV19 and TRBJ1-4 for the parts outside the CDR3, the full variable domain is DGGITQSPKYLFRKEGQNVTLSCEQNLNHDAMYWYRQDPGQGLRLIYYSQIVNDFQKGDIAEGYSVSREKKESFPLTVTSAQKNPTAFYLCASSIRDRNEKLFFGSGTQLSVL.

The rearrangement uses TRBV5-1 and TRBJ2-7; D is unclear. This CDR3 has 11 residues. The germline V gene has CDR1 SGHRS and CDR2 YFSETQ. Trimming cost V 0 bases and J 4 bases, with 2 bases left between them. CDR3 nucleotide sequence: TGCGCCAGCAGCTTGGAATACGAGCAGTACTTC. Encoded protein: CASSLEYEQYF.

This clone was recorded only once. The CDR3 here is CASSTDRSGNTIYF. Written as DNA, the CDR3 is TGTGCCAGTAGTACGGACAGGTCTGGAAACACCATATATTTT. The J gene is TRBJ1-3, the V gene TRBV19; TRBD1 agrees at 7 bases. Germline-derived CDR1 and CDR2 are LNHDA and SQIVND (reference sequence). This CDR3 is built from 14 residues. V lost 4 bases, J lost 1 base, and 1 base stayed unmatched.

The chain recombines TRBV19 with TRBJ2-5; D possibly corresponds to TRBD2 (6 bases). CDR1 and CDR2 from the germline V gene are LNHDA and SQIVND (reference sequence). Deletions cut 2 bases from V and 9 bases from J, with 13 bases between. The CDR3 is 13 residues long. CDR3 amino acids: CASSINSGWSQYF. CDR3 DNA: TGTGCCAGTAGTATAAACAGCGGGTGGTCCCAGTACTTC.

This sequence joins TRBV6-5 and TRBJ1-6; a possible D gene is TRBD1 (5 bases). CDR1 and CDR2 (germline): MNHEY, SVGAGI. This CDR3 region has 15 residues. V was shortened by 2 bases and J by 8 bases, with 13 bases between the two germline ends. The CDR3, as DNA: TGTGCCAGCAGTTACGGTGGGGGTCGGGATTCACCCCTCCACTTT. Amino acid sequence: CASSYGGGRDSPLHF.

The rearrangement uses TRBV10-1 and TRBJ1-1, with D unresolved. Trimming stripped 4 bases from V and 9 bases from J, with 15 bases between. Germline V CDR1 and CDR2: WNHNN, SYGVQD (reference sequence). The CDR3 is 13 amino acids. CDR3 coding DNA: TGCGCCAGCAGTGTGGACTCACAAAGTAAAGCTTTCTTT. It yields the protein CASSVDSQSKAFF.

J is TRBJ2-3 and V is TRBV7-2; no reliable D call. Germline CDR1 is SGHTA and CDR2 is FQGNSA. The CDR3 loop spans 12 amino acids. V was trimmed by 5 bases and J by 2 bases, leaving 5 bases between them. Here the CDR3 DNA reads TGTGCCAGCAGCAGATTCACAGATACGCAGTATTTT. Protein sequence: CASSRFTDTQYF.

This chain connects TRBV28 to TRBJ1-1; perhaps TRBD1 as D (6 bases). Trimming removed 1 base at V and 1 base at J, with 16 bases between. This CDR3 spans 17 amino acids. CDR1 and CDR2 (germline): MDHEN, SYDVKM. DNA of the CDR3: TGTGCCAGCAGTTTATACGCGTCGGGGGCCCGGAACACTGAAGCTTTCTTT. As protein: CASSLYASGARNTEAFF.

This clone was detected only once. V usage is TRBV27 and J usage is TRBJ2-2, with 8 bases matching TRBD1. The CDR3 runs 15 residues. J gave up 7 bases and V 4 bases, and 8 bases lay outside the gene matches. The germline V gene encodes CDR1 MNHEY and CDR2 SMNVEV (reference sequence). The CDR3 nucleotides read TGTGCCAGCAGTTGGGGCAGGGGGCTGAGCGGGGAGCTGTTTTTT. Amino acid sequence: CASSWGRGLSGELFF.

This sequence joins TRBV28 and TRBJ2-3, with 7 bases lining up with TRBD1. This CDR3 region has 16 residues. CDR1 is MDHEN and CDR2 is SYDVKM in the germline V gene. V shed 5 bases, J shed 3 bases, and the junction held 11 bases outside the gene matches. CDR3 coding DNA: TGTGCCAGCAGTCCCACAGGGGCGGATTGGACAGATACGCAGTATTTT. Protein: CASSPTGADWTDTQYF.

This chain joins TRBV7-8 and TRBJ1-2, with 7 bases lining up with TRBD1. With 5 bases clipped from V and 2 bases from J, the junction kept 2 bases outside the gene matches. The CDR3 contains 13 residues. Germline V gives CDR1 SGHVS, CDR2 FQNEAQ. As DNA, the CDR3 is TGTGCCAGCAGCCCGACAGGGAACTATGGCTACACCTTC. Protein product: CASSPTGNYGYTF. Supplemented by reference TRBV7-8 and TRBJ1-2, the full variable domain reads GAGVSQSPRYKVAKRGQDVALRCDPISGHVSLFWYQQALGQGPEFLTYFQNEAQLDKSGLPSDRFFAERPEGSVSTLKIQRTQQEDSAVYLCASSPTGNYGYTFGSGTRLTVV.

The rearrangement joins TRBV6-5 to TRBJ1-5; tentatively, D is TRBD1 (5 bases). Germline values: CDR1 MNHEY, CDR2 SVGAGI. This CDR3 contains 13 residues. Trimming took off 4 bases at V and 7 bases at J, with 11 bases between the two ends. CDR3 sequence reads: CASSWGSGQPQHF. In DNA form, the CDR3 reads TGTGCCAGCAGTTGGGGGTCGGGGCAGCCCCAGCATTTT.

This clone was recorded once. V usage is TRBV2 and J usage is TRBJ2-1; TRBD1 is a possible D gene (5 bases). Germline CDR1 is SNHLY and CDR2 is FYNNEI. CDR3 length equals 12 residues. The ends were cut back, 9 bases at V and 0 bases at J, with 6 bases in the middle. CDR3 in amino acids: CASGASYNEQFF. The CDR3 coding sequence is TGTGCCAGTGGGGCCTCCTACAATGAGCAGTTCTTC. Complete variable domain (other parts from reference TRBV2 and TRBJ2-1): EPEVTQTPSHQVTQMGQEVILRCVPISNHLYFYWYRQILGQKVEFLVSFYNNEISEKSEIFDDQFSVERPDGSNFTLKIRSTKLEDSAMYFCASGASYNEQFFGPGTRLTVL.

The DNA for the CDR3 is TGTGCCAGCAGTGAAACTTCAGGGGGCTATGGCTACACCTTC. Translation gives CASSETSGGYGYTF. The chain employs TRBV6-1 and TRBJ1-2; 7 positions agree with TRBD1. After removal of 2 bases from V and 4 bases from J, the junction contained 4 bases not matched to a gene. Germline values: CDR1 MNHNS, CDR2 SASEGT. This CDR3 is built from 14 residues.

V and J are TRBV7-2 and TRBJ1-1; D is possibly TRBD1 (5 bases). Trimming took off 0 bases at V and 4 bases at J, with 9 bases between the two ends. The CDR3 is made up of 14 amino acids. Germline V gene lookup returns CDR1 SGHTA and CDR2 FQGNSA. CDR3 nucleotide sequence: TGTGCCAGCAGCTTAGCAGGGGCAGGCACTGAAGCTTTCTTT. Amino acid sequence: CASSLAGAGTEAFF.

The chain joins TRBV7-2 to TRBJ2-7; 7 nucleotides agree with TRBD1. The CDR3 runs 13 residues. Germline CDR1 and CDR2: SGHTA and FQGNSA. The ends lost 4 bases at V and 2 bases at J; junction bases unmatched: 2. The CDR3 region is CASSYDRAYEQYF. CDR3 nucleotide sequence: TGTGCCAGCAGCTACGACAGGGCCTACGAGCAGTACTTC. The full variable domain, completed using reference TRBV7-2 and TRBJ2-7, is GAGVSQSPSNKVTEKGKDVELRCDPISGHTALYWYRQSLGQGLEFLIYFQGNSAPDKSGLPSDRFSAERTGGSVSTLTIQRTQQEDSAVYLCASSYDRAYEQYFGPGTRLTVT.

The gene calls are TRBV4-1 and TRBJ1-1, with D possibly TRBD1 on 5 matching bases. Trimming stripped 2 bases from V and 0 bases from J, with 19 bases between. The CDR3 extends over 18 amino acids. CDR1 MGHRA and CDR2 YSYEKL come from the germline V gene. CDR3 sequence: CASSQSGQDLSMNTEAFF. The CDR3 bases are TGCGCCAGCAGCCAATCGGGGCAGGATCTGTCCATGAACACTGAAGCTTTCTTT.

This chain connects TRBV6-6 to TRBJ1-2; 9 bases line up with TRBD1. Germline V gives CDR1 MNHNY, CDR2 SVGAGI (reference sequence). V shed 6 bases and J 8 bases; nucleotides not matched to a gene: 7. The CDR3 is 13 amino acids. The CDR3 region is CASRGTGQGGYTF. CDR3 in DNA: TGTGCCAGCAGGGGGACGGGACAGGGCGGCTACACCTTC.